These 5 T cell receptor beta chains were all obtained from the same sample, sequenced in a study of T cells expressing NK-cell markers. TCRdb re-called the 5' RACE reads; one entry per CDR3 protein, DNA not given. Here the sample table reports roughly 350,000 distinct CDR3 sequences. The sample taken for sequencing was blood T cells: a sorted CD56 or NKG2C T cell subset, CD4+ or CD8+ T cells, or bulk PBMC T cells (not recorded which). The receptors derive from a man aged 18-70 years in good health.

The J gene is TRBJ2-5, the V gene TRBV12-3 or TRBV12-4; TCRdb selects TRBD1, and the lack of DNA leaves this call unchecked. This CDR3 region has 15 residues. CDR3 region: CASSLWGGGKETQYF.

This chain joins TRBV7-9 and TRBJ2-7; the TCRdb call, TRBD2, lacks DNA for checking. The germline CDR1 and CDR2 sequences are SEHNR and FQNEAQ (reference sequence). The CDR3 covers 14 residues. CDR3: CASSPKSPGDEQYF.

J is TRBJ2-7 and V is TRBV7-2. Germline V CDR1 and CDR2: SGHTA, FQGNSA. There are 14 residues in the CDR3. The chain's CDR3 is CASSSKAGSYEQYF. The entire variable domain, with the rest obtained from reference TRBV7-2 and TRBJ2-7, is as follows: GAGVSQSPSNKVTEKGKDVELRCDPISGHTALYWYRQSLGQGLEFLIYFQGNSAPDKSGLPSDRFSAERTGGSVSTLTIQRTQQEDSAVYLCASSSKAGSYEQYFGPGTRLTVT.

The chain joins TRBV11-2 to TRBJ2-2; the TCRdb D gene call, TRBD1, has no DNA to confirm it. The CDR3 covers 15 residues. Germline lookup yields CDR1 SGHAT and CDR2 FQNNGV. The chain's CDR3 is CASSLQGALTGELFF.

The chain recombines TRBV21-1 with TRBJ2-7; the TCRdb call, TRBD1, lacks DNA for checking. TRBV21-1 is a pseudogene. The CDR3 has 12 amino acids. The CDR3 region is CADRDWEREQYF.